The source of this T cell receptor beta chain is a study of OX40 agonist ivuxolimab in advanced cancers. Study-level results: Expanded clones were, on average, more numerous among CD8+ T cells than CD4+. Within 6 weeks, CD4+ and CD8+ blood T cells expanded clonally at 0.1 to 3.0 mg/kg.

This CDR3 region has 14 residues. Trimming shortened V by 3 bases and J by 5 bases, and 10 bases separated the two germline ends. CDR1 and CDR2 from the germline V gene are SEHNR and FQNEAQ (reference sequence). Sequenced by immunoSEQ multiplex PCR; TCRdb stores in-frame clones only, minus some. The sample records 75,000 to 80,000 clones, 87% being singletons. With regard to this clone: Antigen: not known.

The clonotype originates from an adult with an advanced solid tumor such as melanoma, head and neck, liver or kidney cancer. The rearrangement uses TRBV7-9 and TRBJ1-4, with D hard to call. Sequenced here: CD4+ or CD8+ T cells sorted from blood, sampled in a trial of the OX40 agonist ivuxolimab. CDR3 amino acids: CASSFLAGNEKLFF. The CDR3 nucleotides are TGTGCCAGCAGCTTTTTGGCGGGAAATGAAAAACTGTTTTTT.